This TCR beta chain was retrieved from a study of Ad26.COV2.S vaccination and SARS-CoV-2 variants. Turning to the study itself: Dosing was one shot or two shots 56 days apart.

From germline, CDR1 is MGHRA and CDR2 YSYEKL. The germline V and J ends were trimmed by 0 bases and 4 bases, with 19 bases remaining between them. CDR3 length: 17 amino acids. The treatment here: 19 received Ad26.COV2.S at low or high dose, single or two shots; 5 received placebo; per-sample allocation not given. Sampling was performed 63 days after the first vaccine or placebo injection. Assay: immunoSEQ multiplex PCR; the TCRdb copy retains only in-frame clones and omits some. The table includes roughly 410,000 clones, 83% detected once. The chain has TRBV4-1 and TRBJ2-7; TRBD2 might be the D (5 bases). The sequence derives from a person between 18 and 65 years old who received the Ad26.COV2.S COVID-19 vaccine or a placebo. The sequencing used peripheral blood, collected in a trial of Ad26.COV2.S vaccine versus placebo. In nucleotides, the CDR3 is TGCGCCAGCAGCCAAGAGTGGCGAGGGAGAGGCTTTTACGAGCAGTACTTC. It is translated as CASSQEWRGRGFYEQYF.